The 19 T cell receptor beta chains in this list originate from one sample, sequenced in a study of T cells in Graves' hyperthyroidism and ophthalmopathy (dated by TCRdb to between 2018 and 2020). Libraries were constructed by multiplex PCR. TCRdb lists the instrument as Illumina HiSeq 2000. The TCR beta CDR3 regions were amplified from RNA transcripts. The TCR CDR3 was subjected to a first round of RT-PCR using the HTBI primer set and the Qiagen OneStep RT-PCR kit. Using fastp at Q25 and MiXCR, TCRdb reprocessed the public reads and kept productive beta chains. Identical CDR3 protein sequences are pooled into one entry, listed with their most common genes and DNA. This sample is represented by about 260,000 distinct CDR3 sequences; roughly 15% of them were singletons. The ten largest clones take up around 26% of the sample. The sequenced sample was blood. The receptors here all came from a woman aged 18 to 35 with Graves' ophthalmopathy.

This clonotype showed up many times. The rearrangement links TRBV10-3 to TRBJ2-7; D uncertain. The CDR3 contains 18 residues. V gave up 3 bases and J gave up 3 bases, with 24 bases separating them. CDR1 and CDR2 (germline): ENHRY, SYGVKD. In nucleotides, the CDR3 is TGTGCCATCAGTGAAACGCAAAATCAGGAAAAGTGGGGCTACGAGCAGTACTTC. Its protein product is CAISETQNQEKWGYEQYF.

This clonotype was recorded at least ten times. The CDR3 DNA sequence: TGTGCCAGCAGCTTAGGCCATTCGGGACCCCGGCACACTGAAGCTTTCTTT. Translating it yields CASSLGHSGPRHTEAFF. The chain carries TRBV7-2 and TRBJ1-1, with a possible D match to TRBD1 (5 bases). CDR3 size: 17 residues. In germline, CDR1 is SGHTA, CDR2 FQGNSA. Trimming pared 1 base from V and 3 bases from J, leaving 18 bases between.

This clonotype was counted at least ten times. The chain joins TRBV2 to TRBJ1-5; D might be TRBD1 (5 bases). Trimming took 1 base from V and 1 from J, leaving 11 bases between them. The CDR3 is 16 residues long. Germline CDR1 reads SNHLY; CDR2 reads FYNNEI. The CDR3 reads CASSEEGDPSNQPQHF. The CDR3, as DNA: TGTGCCAGCAGTGAAGAAGGGGACCCCAGCAATCAGCCCCAGCATTTT.

Turning to this clonotype: At one boundary the junction diverges from the germline segment, which might be a read error. The chain couples TRBV7-3 to TRBJ2-2; maybe TRBD1 (7 bases). Germline V gene data show CDR1 as SGHTA and CDR2 as FQGTGA. The length of the CDR3 is 16 residues. CDR3 protein: CASSLTEGANTGGLFF. The CDR3 coding sequence is TGTGCCAGCAGCTTAACGGAGGGGGCGAACACCGGGGGGCTGTTTTTT.

This clonotype was seen only a few times. V is TRBV5-6 and J is TRBJ2-7; TRBD2 agrees at 8 bases. Germline trimming cut 3 bases from V and 0 bases from J; bases unmatched to any gene: 11. The CDR3 spans 17 residues. The germline V gene encodes CDR1 SGHDT and CDR2 YYEEEE. The CDR3: CASSSGGGQVFSYEQYF. The CDR3 region has the DNA TGTGCCAGCAGCTCGGGGGGGGGGCAGGTGTTCTCCTACGAGCAGTACTTC.

In its sample, this clonotype was seen many times. The chain employs TRBV24-1 and TRBJ2-7; the D is unclear. V lost 0 bases to trimming and J lost 5 bases, with 1 base between them. This CDR3 has 11 residues. Germline CDR1 KGHDR, CDR2 SFDVKD. In nucleotides, the CDR3 is TGTGCCACCAGTGATTTGCACGAGCAGTACTTC. This codes for CATSDLHEQYF.

This clonotype was seen ten or more times. The CDR3 protein is CSAQFGYNEQFF. The CDR3 coding sequence is TGCAGTGCCCAATTTGGTTACAATGAGCAGTTCTTC. The chain is built from TRBV20-1 and TRBJ2-1; no clear D. This CDR3 contains 12 residues. Germline values: CDR1 DFQATT, CDR2 SNEGSKA (reference sequence). Trimming left V 6 bases short and J 4 bases short, with 10 bases between.

This clonotype was counted only a few times. The genes are TRBV5-1 and TRBJ2-4, with 10 bases matching TRBD2. V lost 5 bases and J lost 7; bases outside the gene matches: 9. CDR3 length: 15 residues. The germline gives CDR1 SGHRS, CDR2 YFSETQ. This CDR3 is CASRPAGGPMNIQYF. In DNA form, the CDR3 reads TGCGCCAGCAGACCAGCGGGGGGGCCGATGAACATTCAGTACTTC. The full variable domain, in which reference TRBV5-1 and TRBJ2-4 provide the parts outside the CDR3, is KAGVTQTPRYLIKTRGQQVTLSCSPISGHRSVSWYQQTPGQGLQFLFEYFSETQRNKGNFPGRFSGRQFSNSRSEMNVSTLELGDSALYLCASRPAGGPMNIQYFGAGTRLSVL.

This clonotype was counted a few times. V gene TRBV15 combines with J gene TRBJ1-3, with D unresolved. Trimming left V 3 bases short and J 4 bases short, with 13 bases between. The CDR3 runs to 15 residues. Per germline, CDR1 LNHNV and CDR2 YYDKDF (reference sequence). The CDR3 loop reads CATSSLPGRGNTIYF. The CDR3 DNA reads TGTGCCACCAGCAGTCTACCGGGGAGGGGAAACACCATATATTTT.

This clonotype was detected ten times or more. DNA of the CDR3: TGTGCCAGCAGCTTCTCGAGGGGTAAGGACAATGAGCAGTTCTTC. This encodes CASSFSRGKDNEQFF. J is TRBJ2-1 and V is TRBV7-9, with D perhaps TRBD1 or TRBD2 (5 bases each). The length of the CDR3 is 15 residues. Germline CDR1 reads SEHNR; CDR2 reads FQNEAQ (reference sequence). Trimming removed 3 bases at V and 5 bases at J, with 14 bases between. Together with reference TRBV7-9 and TRBJ2-1, the CDR3 gives the full variable domain: DTGVSQNPRHKITKRGQNVTFRCDPISEHNRLYWYRQTLGQGPEFLTYFQNEAQLEKSRLLSDRFSAERPKGSFSTLEIQRTEQGDSAMYLCASSFSRGKDNEQFFGPGTRLTVL.

The CDR3 spells CSAISGSLAGELFF. The CDR3 DNA sequence: TGCAGTGCAATTAGCGGGAGTCTCGCCGGGGAGCTGTTTTTT. This chain links TRBV20-1 with TRBJ2-2; 9 positions match TRBD2. J was trimmed by 6 bases and V by 6 bases; bases with no gene match: 8. CDR1 is DFQATT, CDR2 SNEGSKA, per germline (reference sequence). The CDR3 has 14 amino acids.

This clonotype was seen repeatedly, ten times or more. The V and J genes are TRBV7-8 and TRBJ2-7; unclear D gene. Between the trimmed V and J ends, which lost 0 bases and 2 bases, there was a span of 11 bases. The CDR3 is 15 amino acids. CDR1 and CDR2 (germline): SGHVS, FQNEAQ. The CDR3 DNA reads as TGTGCCAGCAGCTTAGCTAAAGACGTTGCCTACGAGCAGTACTTC. This encodes CASSLAKDVAYEQYF.

This rearrangement joins TRBV9 to TRBJ2-1; the match to TRBD2 covers 15 bases. Germline-derived CDR1 and CDR2 are SGDLS and YYNGEE. CDR3 length equals 16 residues. V shed 4 bases and J 9 bases; nucleotides not matched to a gene: 8. Written as DNA, the CDR3 is TGTGCCAGCAGCTTTAGGACTAGCGGGGGGGCCGGTGAGCAGTTCTTC. The encoded protein is CASSFRTSGGAGEQFF.

In this sample, this clonotype turned up many times. The chain employs TRBV3-1 and TRBJ2-1; 8 nucleotides agree with TRBD2. V lost 0 bases and J lost 10; bases outside the gene matches: 8. The germline CDR1 and CDR2 sequences are LGHDT and YNNKEL (reference sequence). This CDR3 region has 15 residues. This CDR3 is CASSQDAGGRPEQFF. CDR3 DNA: TGTGCCAGCAGCCAAGATGCGGGGGGCCGCCCCGAGCAGTTCTTC.

In its sample, this clonotype was seen many times. V and J are TRBV5-8 and TRBJ2-1, with D perhaps matching TRBD2 (8 bases). The CDR3 totals 19 residues. Per the germline V gene, CDR1 is SGHTS and CDR2 is YDEGEE. Trimming removed 4 bases from V and 0 bases from J, with 23 bases in between. The CDR3 protein is CASSGGGGRPLSSYNEQFF. For the CDR3, the DNA is TGTGCCAGCAGCGGAGGGGGCGGGAGGCCGCTTAGCTCCTACAATGAGCAGTTCTTC.

This clonotype was counted at least ten times. The chain has TRBV2 and TRBJ1-3; D might be TRBD1 (6 bases). Germline-derived CDR1 and CDR2 are SNHLY and FYNNEI. V was cut by 7 bases and J by 3 bases, with 13 bases left in between. The CDR3 runs 14 residues. The CDR3 nucleotides read TGTGCCAGCACCAACGCCAGGGGTGGAAACACCATATATTTT. Translating gives CASTNARGGNTIYF. Looking up the rest from reference TRBV2 and TRBJ1-3 gives the full variable domain: EPEVTQTPSHQVTQMGQEVILRCVPISNHLYFYWYRQILGQKVEFLVSFYNNEISEKSEIFDDQFSVERPDGSNFTLKIRSTKLEDSAMYFCASTNARGGNTIYFGEGSWLTVV.

Turning to this clonotype: This sequence may be a read error, since a much larger clone differs from it by one base. This CDR3 fails to terminate in the conserved phenylalanine or tryptophan, so it likely reflects a read error. CDR3 in DNA: TGTGCCAGCAATTTGGGGGCGAACTATGGCTACACCCTC. The encoded protein is CASNLGANYGYTL. The V call is TRBV28, the J call TRBJ1-2; D is possibly TRBD1 (6 bases). Germline V lookup: CDR1 MDHEN, CDR2 SYDVKM. This CDR3 is 13 amino acids long. V was cut by 7 bases and J by 2 bases, with 11 bases left in between.

This clonotype has at least ten counts. V is TRBV7-2 and J is TRBJ2-3, with D tentatively TRBD2 (7 bases). CDR1 SGHTA and CDR2 FQGNSA come from the germline V gene. The ends were cut back, 7 bases at V and 4 bases at J, with 18 bases in the middle. The CDR3 has 15 residues. CDR3 sequence (DNA): TGTGCCAGCACCCTGGGGGGGCACGGCGCAGATACGCAGTATTTT. This encodes CASTLGGHGADTQYF.

V and J are TRBV5-4 and TRBJ1-1; D not resolved. Germline V lookup: CDR1 SGHNT, CDR2 YYREEE (reference sequence). The CDR3 totals 14 residues. Trimming left V 0 bases short and J 1 base short, with 7 bases between. CDR3 in amino acids: CASSLGWGNTEAFF. The CDR3 nucleotides are TGTGCCAGCAGCTTGGGTTGGGGGAACACTGAAGCTTTCTTT. Full variable domain (outside the CDR3, taken from reference TRBV5-4 and TRBJ1-1): ETGVTQSPTHLIKTRGQQVTLRCSSQSGHNTVSWYQQALGQGPQFIFQYYREEENGRGNFPPRFSGLQFPNYSSELNVNALELDDSALYLCASSLGWGNTEAFFGQGTRLTVV.